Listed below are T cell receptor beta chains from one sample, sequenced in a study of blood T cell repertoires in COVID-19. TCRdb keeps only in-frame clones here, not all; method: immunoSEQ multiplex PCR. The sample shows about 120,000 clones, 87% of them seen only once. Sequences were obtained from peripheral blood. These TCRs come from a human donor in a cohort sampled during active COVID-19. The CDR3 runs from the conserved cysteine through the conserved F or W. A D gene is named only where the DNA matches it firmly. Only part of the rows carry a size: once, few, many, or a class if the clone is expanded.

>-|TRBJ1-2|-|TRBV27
TGTGCCAGCAGTTCTACTGAGAACTATGGCTACACCTTC
CASSSTENYGYTF
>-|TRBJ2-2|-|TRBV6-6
TGTGCCAGCACCTACCTCGGACAGAACACCGGGGAGCTGTTTTTT
CASTYLGQNTGELFF
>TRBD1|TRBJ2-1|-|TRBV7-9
TGTGCCAGCAGCCTCGGGACAGGGGATACGTTCAATGAGCAGTTCTTC
CASSLGTGDTFNEQFF
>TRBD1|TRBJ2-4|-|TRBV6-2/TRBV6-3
TGTGCCAGCAGTTATGTCGTCGGGACAGGTAAAAACATTCAGTACTTC
CASSYVVGTGKNIQYF
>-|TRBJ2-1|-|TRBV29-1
TGCAGCGTTGAAGGCGGGGCTGGGCAGTTCTTC
CSVEGGAGQFF
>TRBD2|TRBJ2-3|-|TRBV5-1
TGCGCCAGCAGCCCGTGGGCTAGCGGGGGGCCCAGTTTGTCAGATACGCAGTATTTT
CASSPWASGGPSLSDTQYF
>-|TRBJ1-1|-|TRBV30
TGTGCCTGGTCCAGGGAGGTCACTGAAGCTTTCTTT
CAWSREVTEAFF
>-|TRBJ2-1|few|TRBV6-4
TGTGCCAGCAGTGTCACCGACTCGACGGGCAATGAGCAGTTCTTC
CASSVTDSTGNEQFF
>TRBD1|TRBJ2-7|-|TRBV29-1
TGCAGCGTCCGCGGGCCGGGACAGTTCCCCTACGAGCAGTACTTC
CSVRGPGQFPYEQYF
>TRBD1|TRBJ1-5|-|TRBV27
TGTGCCAGCAGTTTAGGGCAGGGGGCTTGGCAGCCCCAGCATTTT
CASSLGQGAWQPQHF
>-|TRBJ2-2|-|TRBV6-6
TGTGCCAGCAAATTGAGTGCGTACGCCGGGGAGCTGTTTTTT
CASKLSAYAGELFF
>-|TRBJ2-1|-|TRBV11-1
TGTGCCAGCAGCTTACTACCCGCATACAATGAGCAGTTCTTC
CASSLLPAYNEQFF
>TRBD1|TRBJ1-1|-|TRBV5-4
TGTGCCAGCAGCTTCCCGCTACGGACAGGGTTGAACACTGAAGCTTTCTTT
CASSFPLRTGLNTEAFF
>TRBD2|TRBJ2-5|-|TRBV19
TGTGCCAGTAGTGCGACTAGCTTGAAAGAGACCCAGTACTTC
CASSATSLKETQYF
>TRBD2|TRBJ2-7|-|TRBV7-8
TGTGCCAGCAGCTTAGCGCCGGGGAGGGGAACGTACCACGAGCAGTACTTC
CASSLAPGRGTYHEQYF
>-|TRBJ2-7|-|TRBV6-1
TGTGCCAGCAGCTATGGACATACCTCCTACGAGCAGTACTTC
CASSYGHTSYEQYF
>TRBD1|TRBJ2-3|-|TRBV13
TGTGCCAGCAGCCCCATAGGACAGGGCACAGATACGCAGTATTTT
CASSPIGQGTDTQYF
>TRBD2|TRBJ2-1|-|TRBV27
TGTGCCAGCAGTTTTGGGGCGGGGTGGGAGGGTGATGAGCAGTTCTTC
CASSFGAGWEGDEQFF
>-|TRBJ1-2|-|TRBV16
TGTGCCAGCAGCCAATCGAGGCAGGGCTATGGCTACACCTTC
CASSQSRQGYGYTF
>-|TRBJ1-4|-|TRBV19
TGTGCCAGTTATGGCCGAGGTGAAAAACTGTTTTTT
CASYGRGEKLFF
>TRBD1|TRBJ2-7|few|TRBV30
TGTGCCTGGAGCCGTAGGGGGCCTCGCTCCTACGAGCAGTACTTC
CAWSRRGPRSYEQYF
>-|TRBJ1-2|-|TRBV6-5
TGTGCCAGCATACCCCGGGGAGTTGTAAACTATGGCTACACCTTC
CASIPRGVVNYGYTF
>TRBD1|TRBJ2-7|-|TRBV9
TGTGCCAGCAGCGTAGGGGTCGAGGACAGGCCTGTGCAGTACTTC
CASSVGVEDRPVQYF
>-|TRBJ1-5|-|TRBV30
TGTGCCTGGAGGAGCGGGGCCTTCGGAGGGAATCAGCCCCAGCATTTT
CAWRSGAFGGNQPQHF
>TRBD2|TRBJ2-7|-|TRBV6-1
TGTGCCAGCAGTGAAGACGGGGGGAAGGACGAGCAGTACTTC
CASSEDGGKDEQYF
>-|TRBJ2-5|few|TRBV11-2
TGTGCCAGCAGCGTCGGCGGGACCCAGTACTTC
CASSVGGTQYF
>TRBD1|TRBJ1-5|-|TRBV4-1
TGCGCCAGCAGCCAGTGGACAGGGAGGAGTGCCCAGCATTTT
CASSQWTGRSAQHF
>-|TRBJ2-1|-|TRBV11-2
TGTGCCAGCAGCTTAGCTTACAATGAGCAGTTCTTC
CASSLAYNEQFF
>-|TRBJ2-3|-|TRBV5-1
TGCGCCAGCAGCCCGGGGGGCCGATATAGCACAGATACGCAGTATTTT
CASSPGGRYSTDTQYF
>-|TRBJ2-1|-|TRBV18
TGTGCCAGCTCGCCAAAGCGGAACTCCTACAATGAGCAGTTCTTC
CASSPKRNSYNEQFF
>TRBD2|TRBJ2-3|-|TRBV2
TGTGCCAGCAGTGAGCAGCGGGGAATCACAGATACGCAGTATTTT
CASSEQRGITDTQYF
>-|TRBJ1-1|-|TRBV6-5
TGTGCCAGCAGTTACCGACAGGCCATACGTGAAGCTTTCTTT
CASSYRQAIREAFF
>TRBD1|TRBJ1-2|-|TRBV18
TGTGCCAGCTCACCACCGGACAGGAACTCCGTGAATGGCTACACCTTC
CASSPPDRNSVNGYTF
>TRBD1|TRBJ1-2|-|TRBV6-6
TGTGCCAGCAGTCCCGGGGACAGGGCCATCTATGGCTACACCTTC
CASSPGDRAIYGYTF
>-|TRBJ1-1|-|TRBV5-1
TGCGCCAGCAGCCGTCGCGGGGTCTCGAGCACTGAAGCTTTCTTT
CASSRRGVSSTEAFF
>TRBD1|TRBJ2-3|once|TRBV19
TGTGCCAGTAATCAGGGGGCTGGAGATACGCAGTATTTT
CASNQGAGDTQYF
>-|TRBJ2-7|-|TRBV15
TGTGCCACCAGCAGAGACGGGGACTACGAGCAGTACTTC
CATSRDGDYEQYF
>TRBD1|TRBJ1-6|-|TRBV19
TGTGCCAGTAGTAGTAGCTCCGGGACAGCCCATTCACCCCTCCACTTT
CASSSSSGTAHSPLHF
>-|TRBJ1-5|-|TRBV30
TGTGCCTGGAGCCCCTATACGGGTCAGCCCCAGCATTTT
CAWSPYTGQPQHF
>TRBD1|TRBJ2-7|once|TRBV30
TGTGCCTGGGGCCCCGGGACAGTAGCCTACGAGCAGTACTTC
CAWGPGTVAYEQYF
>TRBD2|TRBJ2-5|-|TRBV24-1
TGTGCCACCAGTGCCGCGGGGGGTGGGGCCCAGTACTTC
CATSAAGGGAQYF
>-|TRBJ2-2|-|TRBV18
TGTGCCAGCTCACCACCGGTGGCGGGGCCCGGGGAGCTGTTTTTT
CASSPPVAGPGELFF
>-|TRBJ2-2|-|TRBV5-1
TGCGCCAGCAGCTCCGGGTCGAACACCGGGGAGCTGTTTTTT
CASSSGSNTGELFF
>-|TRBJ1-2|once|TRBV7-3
TGTGCCAGCAGCCCTATAGGGGCAGGGGTGGGCTACACCTTC
CASSPIGAGVGYTF
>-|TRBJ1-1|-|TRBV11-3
TGTGCCAGCAGCTTCCAGATGAACACTGAAGCTTTCTTT
CASSFQMNTEAFF
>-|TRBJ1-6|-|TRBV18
TGTGCCAGCTCAATAGGACAGATCAATAATTCACCCCTCCACTTT
CASSIGQINNSPLHF
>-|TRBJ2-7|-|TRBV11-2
TGTGCCAGCAGCTTAGATGTGGGAGCAGGTTACGAGCAGTACTTC
CASSLDVGAGYEQYF
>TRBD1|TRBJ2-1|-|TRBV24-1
TGTGCCACCAGTAAAAAACCGGGACAGGGTTCCTACAATGAGCAGTTCTTC
CATSKKPGQGSYNEQFF
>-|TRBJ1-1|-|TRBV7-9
TGTGCCAGCAGCTTACGCGTTTCACCCATGAACACTGAAGCTTTCTTT
CASSLRVSPMNTEAFF
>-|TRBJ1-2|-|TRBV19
TGTGCCAGTAGTACAGACCGTGGCTACACCTTC
CASSTDRGYTF
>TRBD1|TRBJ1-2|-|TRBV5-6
TGTGCCAGCAGCTCGGACCTCAGGGGGCTTCCTAACTATGGCTACACCTTC
CASSSDLRGLPNYGYTF
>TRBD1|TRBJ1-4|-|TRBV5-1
TGCGCCAGCAGCCAGGGGGGAACTAATGAAAAACTGTTTTTT
CASSQGGTNEKLFF
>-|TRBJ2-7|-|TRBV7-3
TGTGCCAGCAGCTCGGACAGTACTTCCTACGAGCAGTACTTC
CASSSDSTSYEQYF
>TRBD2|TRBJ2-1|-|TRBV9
TGTGCCAGCAGCGTAGAGTCGGACTCGCGGGAGTTTAAGATCAGCTCCTACAATGAGCAGTTCTTC
CASSVESDSREFKISSYNEQFF
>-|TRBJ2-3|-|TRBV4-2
TGTGCCAGCAGCCAAGTAGCGGACAAACCCACAGATACGCAGTATTTT
CASSQVADKPTDTQYF
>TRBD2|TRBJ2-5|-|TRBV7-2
TGTGCCAGCAGCTTAAAATACACTGGGACTAGCGGGAGGGTAGAGACCCAGTACTTC
CASSLKYTGTSGRVETQYF
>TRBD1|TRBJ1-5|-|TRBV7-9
TGTGCCAGCAGCTTAGGGGGTTCTGACAGGGGGCAATGGTCGAAGCCCCAGCATTTT
CASSLGGSDRGQWSKPQHF
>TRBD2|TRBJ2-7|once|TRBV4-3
TGCGCCAGCAGCCAAGGGTTAGCGGGAGAAACCTACGAGCAGTACTTC
CASSQGLAGETYEQYF
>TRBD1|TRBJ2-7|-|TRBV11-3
TGTGCCAGCAGCCAGACAGGGGGCTACGAGCAGTACTTC
CASSQTGGYEQYF
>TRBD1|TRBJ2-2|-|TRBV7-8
TGTGCCAGCGGCCCCCGCAGGGGGTCCTCGAACACCGGGGAGCTGTTTTTT
CASGPRRGSSNTGELFF